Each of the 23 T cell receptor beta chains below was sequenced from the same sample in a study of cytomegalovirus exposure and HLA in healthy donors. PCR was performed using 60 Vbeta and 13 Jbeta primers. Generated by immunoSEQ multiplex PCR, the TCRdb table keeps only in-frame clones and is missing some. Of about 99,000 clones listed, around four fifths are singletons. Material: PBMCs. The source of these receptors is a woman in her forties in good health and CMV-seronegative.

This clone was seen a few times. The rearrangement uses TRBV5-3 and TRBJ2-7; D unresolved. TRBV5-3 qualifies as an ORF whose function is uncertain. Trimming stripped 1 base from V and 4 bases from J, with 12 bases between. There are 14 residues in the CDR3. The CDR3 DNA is TGTGCCAGAAGCTTGCCGGTTAGCATTTACGAGCAGTACTTC. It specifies CARSLPVSIYEQYF.

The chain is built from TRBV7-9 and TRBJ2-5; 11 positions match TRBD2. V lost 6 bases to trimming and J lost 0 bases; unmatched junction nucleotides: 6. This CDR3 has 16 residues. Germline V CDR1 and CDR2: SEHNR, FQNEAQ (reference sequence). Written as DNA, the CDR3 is TGTGCCAGCAGGTCCGGGACTAGCGGATACCAAGAGACCCAGTACTTC. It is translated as CASRSGTSGYQETQYF.

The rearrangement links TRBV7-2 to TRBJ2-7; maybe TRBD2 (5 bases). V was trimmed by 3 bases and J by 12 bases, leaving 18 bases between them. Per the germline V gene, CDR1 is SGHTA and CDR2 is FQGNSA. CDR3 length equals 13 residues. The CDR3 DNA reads TGTGCCAGCAGCTTTCCCGCGGAGGCCGCTAGGTACTTC. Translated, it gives CASSFPAEAARYF.

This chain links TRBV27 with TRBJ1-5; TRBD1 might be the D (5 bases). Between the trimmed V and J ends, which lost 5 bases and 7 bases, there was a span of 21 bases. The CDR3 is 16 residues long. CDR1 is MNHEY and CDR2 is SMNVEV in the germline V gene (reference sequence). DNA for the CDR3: TGTGCCAGCAGTCCATGGGGGGAGGGCGCGGGACAGCCCCAGCATTTT. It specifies CASSPWGEGAGQPQHF.

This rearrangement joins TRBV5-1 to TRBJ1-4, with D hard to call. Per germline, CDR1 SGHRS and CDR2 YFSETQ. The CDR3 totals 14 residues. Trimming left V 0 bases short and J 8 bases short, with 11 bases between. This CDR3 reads CASSLGPRREKLFF. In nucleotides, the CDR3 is TGCGCCAGCAGCTTGGGACCCCGGAGGGAAAAACTGTTTTTT.

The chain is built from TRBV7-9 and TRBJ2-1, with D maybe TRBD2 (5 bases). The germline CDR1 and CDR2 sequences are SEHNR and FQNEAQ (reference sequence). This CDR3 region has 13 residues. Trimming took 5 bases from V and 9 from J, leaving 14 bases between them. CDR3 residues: CASSAPTRGEQFF. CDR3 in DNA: TGTGCCAGCAGCGCCCCGACTCGGGGTGAGCAGTTCTTC.

As DNA, the CDR3 is TGTGCCAGCTCACCATTAAAAGGGGCGAACACCGGGGAGCTGTTTTTT. This encodes CASSPLKGANTGELFF. The V and J genes are TRBV18 and TRBJ2-2; D might be TRBD1 (5 bases). CDR3 length equals 16 residues. Trimming took off 2 bases at V and 0 bases at J, with 10 bases between the two ends. From germline, CDR1 is KGHSH and CDR2 LQKENI.

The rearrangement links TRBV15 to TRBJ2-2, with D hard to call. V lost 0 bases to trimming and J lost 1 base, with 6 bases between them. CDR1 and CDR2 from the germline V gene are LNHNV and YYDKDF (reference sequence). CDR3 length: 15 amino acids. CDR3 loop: CATSRDRLNTGELFF. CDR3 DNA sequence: TGTGCCACCAGCAGAGATCGGTTGAACACCGGGGAGCTGTTTTTT.

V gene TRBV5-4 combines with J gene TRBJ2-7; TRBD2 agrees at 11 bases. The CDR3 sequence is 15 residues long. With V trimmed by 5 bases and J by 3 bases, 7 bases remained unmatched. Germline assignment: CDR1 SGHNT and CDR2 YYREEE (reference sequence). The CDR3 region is CASRRTGTSGYEQYF. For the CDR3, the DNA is TGTGCCAGCAGACGCACCGGGACTAGCGGCTACGAGCAGTACTTC.

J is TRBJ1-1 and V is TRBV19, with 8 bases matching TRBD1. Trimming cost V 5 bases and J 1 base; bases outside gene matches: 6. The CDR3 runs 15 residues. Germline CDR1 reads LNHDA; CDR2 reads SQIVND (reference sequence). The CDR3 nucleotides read TGTGCCAGTAGTCCACAGGGACAGGCGAACACTGAAGCTTTCTTT. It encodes CASSPQGQANTEAFF.

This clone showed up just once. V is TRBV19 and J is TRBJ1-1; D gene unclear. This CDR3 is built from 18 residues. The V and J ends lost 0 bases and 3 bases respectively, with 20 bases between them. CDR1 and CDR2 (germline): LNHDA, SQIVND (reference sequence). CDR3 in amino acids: CASSIDLWMILADTEAFF. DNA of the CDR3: TGTGCCAGTAGTATAGATCTATGGATGATATTAGCGGACACTGAAGCTTTCTTT. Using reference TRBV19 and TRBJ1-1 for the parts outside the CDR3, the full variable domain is DGGITQSPKYLFRKEGQNVTLSCEQNLNHDAMYWYRQDPGQGLRLIYYSQIVNDFQKGDIAEGYSVSREKKESFPLTVTSAQKNPTAFYLCASSIDLWMILADTEAFFGQGTRLTVV.

Here the CDR3 DNA reads TGTGCCAGCAGCTCTCGACTAGCGGGAGCTTTGGAGACCCAGTACTTC. Translating gives CASSSRLAGALETQYF. The chain employs TRBV9 and TRBJ2-5; 12 nucleotides line up with TRBD2. This CDR3 spans 16 amino acids. The trim removed 4 bases at V and 5 bases at J, leaving 9 bases unmatched. Germline lookup yields CDR1 SGDLS and CDR2 YYNGEE.

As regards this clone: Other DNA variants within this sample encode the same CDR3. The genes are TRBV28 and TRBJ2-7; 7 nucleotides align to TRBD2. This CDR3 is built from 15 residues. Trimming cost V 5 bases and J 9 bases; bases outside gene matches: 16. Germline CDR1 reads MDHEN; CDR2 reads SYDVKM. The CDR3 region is CASSHSRARLAGQYF. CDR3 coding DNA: TGTGCCAGCAGTCACTCCCGAGCGAGACTAGCTGGGCAGTACTTC.

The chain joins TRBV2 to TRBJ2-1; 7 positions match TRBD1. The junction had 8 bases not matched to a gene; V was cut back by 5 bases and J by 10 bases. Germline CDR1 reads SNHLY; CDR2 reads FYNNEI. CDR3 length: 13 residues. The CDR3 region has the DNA TGTGCCAGCAGTCAGGGGGAGAGGAGAGAGCAGTTCTTC. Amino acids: CASSQGERREQFF.

The CDR3 loop reads CASRDLRGTRYNEQFF. CDR3 bases: TGTGCCAGTAGGGACCTGCGCGGGACGCGATACAATGAGCAGTTCTTC. The chain couples TRBV19 to TRBJ2-1; possible D gene TRBD2, 6 bases. Germline V CDR1 and CDR2: LNHDA, SQIVND (reference sequence). The V end lost 6 bases, the J end lost 4 bases, and 19 bases lay between the germline ends. The CDR3 consists of 16 residues.

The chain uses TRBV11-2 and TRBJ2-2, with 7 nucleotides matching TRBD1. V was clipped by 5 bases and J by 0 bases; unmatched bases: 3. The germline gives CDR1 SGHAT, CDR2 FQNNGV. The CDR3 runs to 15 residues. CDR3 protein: CASSPRGPNTGELFF. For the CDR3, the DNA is TGTGCCAGCAGCCCTAGGGGGCCGAACACCGGGGAGCTGTTTTTT.

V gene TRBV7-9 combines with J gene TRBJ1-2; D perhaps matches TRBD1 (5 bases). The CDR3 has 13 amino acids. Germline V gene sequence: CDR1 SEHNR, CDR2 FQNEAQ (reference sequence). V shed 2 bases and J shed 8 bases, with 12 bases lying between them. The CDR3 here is CASSLNAGDGYTF. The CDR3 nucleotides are TGTGCCAGCAGCTTAAATGCGGGGGACGGCTACACCTTC.

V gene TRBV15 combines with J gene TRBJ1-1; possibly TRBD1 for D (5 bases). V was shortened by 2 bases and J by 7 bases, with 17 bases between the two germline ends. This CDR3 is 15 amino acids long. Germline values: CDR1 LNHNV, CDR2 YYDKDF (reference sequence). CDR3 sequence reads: CATSRSGLGSGEAFF. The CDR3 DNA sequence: TGTGCCACCAGCAGATCAGGGCTAGGATCGGGTGAAGCTTTCTTT.

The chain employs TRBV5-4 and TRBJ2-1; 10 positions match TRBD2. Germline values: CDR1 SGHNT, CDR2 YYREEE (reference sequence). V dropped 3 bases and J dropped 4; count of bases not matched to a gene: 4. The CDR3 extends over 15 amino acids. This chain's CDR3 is CASSSGLAEYNEQFF. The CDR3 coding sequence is TGTGCCAGCAGCTCAGGACTAGCGGAATACAATGAGCAGTTCTTC. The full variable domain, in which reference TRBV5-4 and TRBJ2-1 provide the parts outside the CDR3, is ETGVTQSPTHLIKTRGQQVTLRCSSQSGHNTVSWYQQALGQGPQFIFQYYREEENGRGNFPPRFSGLQFPNYSSELNVNALELDDSALYLCASSSGLAEYNEQFFGPGTRLTVL.

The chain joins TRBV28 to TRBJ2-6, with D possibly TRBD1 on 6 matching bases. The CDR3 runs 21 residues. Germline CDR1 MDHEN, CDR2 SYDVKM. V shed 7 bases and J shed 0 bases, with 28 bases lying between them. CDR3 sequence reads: CASTPHVPFQGRPSGANVLTF. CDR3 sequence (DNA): TGTGCCAGCACCCCACATGTCCCCTTCCAGGGGCGTCCCTCTGGGGCCAACGTCCTGACTTTC.

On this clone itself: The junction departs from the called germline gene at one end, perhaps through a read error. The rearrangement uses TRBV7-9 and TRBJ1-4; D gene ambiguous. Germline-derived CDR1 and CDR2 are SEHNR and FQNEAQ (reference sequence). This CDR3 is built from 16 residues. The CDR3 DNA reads TGTTCCAGCAGCTTAGTGGTACAGACGCTTAATGAAAAACTGTTTTTT. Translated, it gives CSSSLVVQTLNEKLFF.

This CDR3 is CASSFVLGSEGFEKLFF. DNA of the CDR3: TGTGCCAGCAGTTTCGTTCTCGGGTCCGAGGGTTTTGAAAAACTGTTTTTT. The chain combines TRBV28 with TRBJ1-4; D gene unclear. Trimming took 3 bases from V and 7 from J, leaving 21 bases between them. The CDR3 extends over 17 amino acids. The germline V gene encodes CDR1 MDHEN and CDR2 SYDVKM.

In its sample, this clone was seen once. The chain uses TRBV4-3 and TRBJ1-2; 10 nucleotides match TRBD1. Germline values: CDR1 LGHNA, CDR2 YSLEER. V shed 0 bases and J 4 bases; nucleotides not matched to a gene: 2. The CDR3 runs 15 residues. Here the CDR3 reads CASSQDRQGAYGYTF. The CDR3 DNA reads TGCGCCAGCAGCCAAGATCGACAGGGGGCCTATGGCTACACCTTC.